This is a list of T cell receptor beta chains from one sample in a study of blood T cell repertoires in COVID-19. Produced via immunoSEQ multiplex PCR; TCRdb's table is partial and in-frame only. The sample shows about 240,000 clones, about 88% of them seen only once. Sample: peripheral blood. The receptors stem from a woman between 50 and 59 years old with COVID-19, enrolled during active disease. The CDR3 runs from the conserved cysteine through the conserved F or W. D genes are given only for firm matches. For some rows the clone size is stated as once, few or many, or as a class when expanded; others skip it.

J gene	D gene	V gene	clone size	CDR3 protein	CDR3 DNA
TRBJ2-3	-	TRBV11-2	-	CASSLMGWGTPQADTQYF	TGTGCCAGCAGCTTAATGGGGTGGGGGACTCCCCAGGCAGATACGCAGTATTTT
TRBJ2-1	TRBD2	TRBV28	-	CASSGGAYNEQFF	TGTGCCAGCAGCGGGGGGGCCTACAATGAGCAGTTCTTC
TRBJ2-7	TRBD1	TRBV27	-	CASSSRPGQGYEQYF	TGTGCCAGCAGTTCACGACCGGGACAGGGCTACGAGCAGTACTTC
TRBJ1-1	-	TRBV5-1	-	CASSFGGMNTEAFF	TGCGCCAGCAGCTTCGGGGGAATGAACACTGAAGCTTTCTTT
TRBJ1-5	TRBD1	TRBV13	once	CASSLGQTNQPQHF	TGTGCCAGCAGCCTGGGACAGACCAATCAGCCCCAGCATTTT
TRBJ2-7	-	TRBV6-2/TRBV6-3	-	CASSIGPEQYF	TGTGCCAGCAGTATCGGTCCCGAGCAGTACTTC
TRBJ2-5	-	TRBV3-1/TRBV3-2	-	CASSQDLSRGFLGETQYF	TGTGCCAGCAGCCAAGATCTGAGTCGGGGGTTTCTGGGGGAGACCCAGTACTTC
TRBJ1-1	-	TRBV7-6	-	CASSLASGYTEAFF	TGTGCCAGCAGCTTAGCGTCGGGGTACACTGAAGCTTTCTTT
TRBJ2-5	TRBD1	TRBV2	-	CASSQRAGGRETQYF	TGTGCCAGCAGTCAAAGGGCAGGGGGCCGAGAGACCCAGTACTTC
TRBJ2-3	TRBD2	TRBV10-1	-	CASSSVGTSVHTDTQYF	TGCGCCAGCAGTTCCGTAGGGACTAGCGTCCACACAGATACGCAGTATTTT
TRBJ1-5	TRBD1	TRBV2	-	CASSLRDRGYQPQHF	TGTGCCAGCAGTCTCCGGGACAGGGGTTATCAGCCCCAGCATTTT
TRBJ1-4	-	TRBV19	once	CASTLRGANEKLFF	TGTGCCAGTACCCTCAGGGGAGCTAATGAAAAACTGTTTTTT
TRBJ2-4	TRBD1	TRBV5-4	-	CASSPWKTGTGDLAKNIQYF	TGTGCCAGCAGCCCCTGGAAAACCGGGACAGGGGACCTAGCCAAAAACATTCAGTACTTC
TRBJ2-4	-	TRBV19	-	CASSREENIQYF	TGTGCCAGTAGTAGGGAGGAAAACATTCAGTACTTC
TRBJ1-6	-	TRBV2	-	CASRDLKGIAPGNSPLHF	TGTGCCAGCAGGGACCTGAAAGGGATCGCTCCGGGGAATTCACCCCTCCACTTT
TRBJ1-1	TRBD1	TRBV30	-	CAWGDRGDTEAFF	TGTGCCTGGGGGGACAGGGGTGACACTGAAGCTTTCTTT
TRBJ1-5	-	TRBV24-1	-	CATSDPTGGGLSAQHF	TGTGCCACCAGTGATCCTACTGGGGGAGGGTTATCAGCCCAGCATTTT
TRBJ1-6	-	TRBV27	-	CASRKNSANSPLHF	TGTGCCAGCAGGAAGAATAGCGCCAATTCACCCCTCCACTTT
TRBJ1-4	-	TRBV28	-	CASSGVKLWERHNEKLFF	TGTGCCAGCAGTGGAGTAAAGTTATGGGAGAGACATAATGAAAAACTGTTTTTT
TRBJ2-1	TRBD1	TRBV5-1	-	CASSSGQAGGEQFF	TGCGCCAGCAGCTCCGGACAGGCCGGCGGTGAGCAGTTCTTC
TRBJ2-5	TRBD2	TRBV2	-	CASSEGGGVETQYF	TGTGCCAGCAGTGAAGGCGGGGGTGTGGAGACCCAGTACTTC
TRBJ2-3	-	TRBV5-1	-	CASTTGSSTDTQYF	TGCGCCAGCACCACGGGGTCTAGCACAGATACGCAGTATTTT
TRBJ2-7	TRBD2	TRBV5-1	-	CASSLGVSSGYEQYF	TGCGCCAGCAGCTTGGGGGTGTCTAGCGGCTACGAGCAGTACTTC
TRBJ1-5	-	TRBV19	-	CASSKIEGLSNQPQHF	TGTGCCAGTAGTAAAATTGAGGGACTTAGCAATCAGCCCCAGCATTTT
TRBJ1-5	-	TRBV27	-	CASSPLPRVGNQPQHF	TGTGCCAGCAGTCCTCTGCCCAGGGTTGGCAATCAGCCCCAGCATTTT
TRBJ2-3	TRBD2	TRBV19	-	CASSIGTSGADTQYF	TGTGCCAGTAGTATCGGGACTAGCGGGGCAGATACGCAGTATTTT
TRBJ2-5	TRBD1	TRBV5-1	-	CASSLRTGQETQYF	TGCGCCAGCAGCCTCCGGACAGGGCAAGAGACCCAGTACTTC
TRBJ2-1	-	TRBV10-3	-	CATAQGVDNEQFF	TGTGCCACGGCTCAGGGTGTCGACAATGAGCAGTTCTTC
TRBJ1-2	-	TRBV3-1/TRBV3-2	-	CASSQTDSNYGYTF	TGTGCCAGCAGCCAAACGGACAGTAACTATGGCTACACCTTC